Reported below is one T cell receptor (beta chain). This clonotype came up a few times. Its antigen is still unknown. No base quality information exists; no much larger clone differs at one position. The CDR3, from cysteine to valine, totals 12 residues. CDR3 DNA is the only sequence kept; it has 36 bases, read in frame from the first base. The data derive from a study of T cells after yellow fever vaccination (dated by TCRdb to between 2018 and 2021). Turning to the overall study: The SMART-Seq v4 Ultra Low Input RNA kit was used to prepare libraries from fractions with low cell numbers. Bulk PBMC replicates and cell subsets were isolated from blood drawn at multiple timepoints before and after both primary and secondary immunization. Bulk TCR alpha and beta repertoires were sequenced longitudinally to track T-cell clones before and after primary and booster YFV17D yellow fever vaccination. The cohort comprised two healthy male donors, one aged 18 to 30 and one aged 30 to 40 years. Summary of the overall study and its limitations: Because only two donors were included in the study, the extent to which the findings can be generalized is limited. Compared with the primary T-cell response, the secondary T-cell response was faster but weaker, reaching its peak on day 5 rather than on day 15. A small fraction of clonotypes showed up in both the CD4 and CD8 compartments, probably as a result of convergent recombination. Computational filtering was needed because FACS-sorted repertoires could contain abundant contaminating clonotypes from the bulk population. Most clones expanded after primary vaccination (around 96% of CD4 and 80% to 90% of CD8) were re-detected after the booster, suggesting that broad memory maintenance occurred.

TCR cDNA was made using 5'RACE template switching, a step that added a universal primer site and unique molecular identifiers. cDNA synthesis was primed from both the TCR alpha and TCR beta constant segments. Libraries were amplified in two PCR steps, with sample barcodes and sequencing adapters added in the second step. Sequencing of libraries was done on Illumina HiSeq 2500 (2x100 bp) or NovaSeq (2x150 bp). The authors' analysis ran thus. Reads were demultiplexed and collapsed into UMI consensus sequences with MIGEC, and V(D)J alignment was performed with MiXCR. Vaccine-responding clonotypes were defined with edgeR using replicate PBMC samples, requiring FDR below 0.01 and a log2 fold change above 5 up to day 15. Each bulk clonotype received a CD4 or CD8 identity based on whether the sequenced CD4 or CD8 repertoire contained that clonotype at higher abundance. The public reads were quality trimmed at Q25 with fastp and then assembled into clones with MiXCR by TCRdb, keeping productive beta chains. CDR3 protein sequences are deduplicated, and each keeps its most common genes and DNA. The V and J calls follow TCRdb's processing rather than the paper's. The sample data list 350,000 or so distinct CDR3 sequences, and roughly 8.4% of these were observed just once. 15% to 20% of the sample is held by the ten biggest clonotypes.

In the paper's terms, the treatment or condition label means: live attenuated yellow fever vaccine strain. At each blood-draw timepoint, two biological replicates of bulk PBMCs were collected. A standard Ficoll-Paque protocol was used to isolate PBMCs from peripheral blood. RNA was extracted with TriZol from bulk PBMCs, CD4 and CD8 fractions, and dextramer-positive and dextramer-negative fractions. The sequenced sample was PBMCs, obtained more than 40 days after the first yellow fever vaccination. The sequence is built from TRBV21-1 and TRBJ2-7. TRBV21-1 counts as a pseudogene. This clonotype was sampled from a man aged 18 to 29 who received the YFV17D yellow fever vaccine. The CDR3 here reads CASSRHRAEQYV. The DNA sequence follows: TGTGCCAGCAGCAGACACCGCGCGGAGCAGTACGTC.